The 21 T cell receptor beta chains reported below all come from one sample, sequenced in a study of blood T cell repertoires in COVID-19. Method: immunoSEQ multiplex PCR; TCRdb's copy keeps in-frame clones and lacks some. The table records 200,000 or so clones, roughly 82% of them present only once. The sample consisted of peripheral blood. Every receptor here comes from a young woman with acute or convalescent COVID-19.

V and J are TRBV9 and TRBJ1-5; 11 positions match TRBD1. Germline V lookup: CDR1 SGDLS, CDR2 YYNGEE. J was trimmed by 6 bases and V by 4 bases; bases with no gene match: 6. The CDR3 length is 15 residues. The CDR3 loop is CASSPYGTGGQPQHF. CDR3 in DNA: TGTGCCAGCAGCCCCTACGGGACAGGGGGTCAGCCCCAGCATTTT.

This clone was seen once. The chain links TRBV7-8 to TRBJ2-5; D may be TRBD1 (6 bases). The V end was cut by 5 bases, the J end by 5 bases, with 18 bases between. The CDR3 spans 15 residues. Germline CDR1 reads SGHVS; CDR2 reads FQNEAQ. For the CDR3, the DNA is TGTGCCAGCAGCCTCGGCTACAGGGTTAAGGAGACCCAGTACTTC. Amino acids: CASSLGYRVKETQYF.

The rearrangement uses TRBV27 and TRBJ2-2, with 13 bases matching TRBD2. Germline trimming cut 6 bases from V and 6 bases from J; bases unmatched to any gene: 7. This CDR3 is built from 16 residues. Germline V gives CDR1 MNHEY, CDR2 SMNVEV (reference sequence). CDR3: CASSLKLAGGPGELFF. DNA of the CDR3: TGTGCCAGCAGCCTCAAACTAGCGGGGGGGCCCGGGGAGCTGTTTTTT.

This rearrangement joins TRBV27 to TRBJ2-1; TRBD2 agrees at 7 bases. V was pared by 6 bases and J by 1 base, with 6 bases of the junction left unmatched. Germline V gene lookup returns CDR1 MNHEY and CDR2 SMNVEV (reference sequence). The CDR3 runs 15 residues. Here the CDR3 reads CASSSSGDSYNEQFF. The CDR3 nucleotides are TGTGCCAGCAGCTCAAGCGGGGATTCCTACAATGAGCAGTTCTTC.

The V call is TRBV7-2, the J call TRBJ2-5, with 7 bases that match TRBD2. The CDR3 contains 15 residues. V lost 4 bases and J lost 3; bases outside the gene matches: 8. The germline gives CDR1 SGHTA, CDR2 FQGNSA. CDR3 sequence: CASSYWTRREETQYF. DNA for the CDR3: TGTGCCAGCAGCTACTGGACTAGACGCGAAGAGACCCAGTACTTC.

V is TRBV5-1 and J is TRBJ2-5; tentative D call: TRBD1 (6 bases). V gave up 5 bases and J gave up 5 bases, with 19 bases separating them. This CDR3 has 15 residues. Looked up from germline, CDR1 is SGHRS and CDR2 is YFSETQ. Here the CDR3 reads CASSRIKGRGETQYF. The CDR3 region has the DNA TGCGCCAGCAGTCGCATAAAGGGAAGGGGGGAGACCCAGTACTTC.

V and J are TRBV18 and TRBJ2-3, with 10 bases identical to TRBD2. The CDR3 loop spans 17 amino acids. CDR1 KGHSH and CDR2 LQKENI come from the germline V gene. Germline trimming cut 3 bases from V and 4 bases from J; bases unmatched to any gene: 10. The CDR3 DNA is TGTGCCAGCTCACCTGGTTCTAGCGGGAGAGGAGCAGATACGCAGTATTTT. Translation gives CASSPGSSGRGADTQYF.

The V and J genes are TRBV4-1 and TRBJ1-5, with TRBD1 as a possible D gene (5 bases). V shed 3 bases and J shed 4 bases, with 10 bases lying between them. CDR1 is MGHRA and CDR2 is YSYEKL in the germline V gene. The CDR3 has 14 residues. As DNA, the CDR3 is TGCGCCAGCAGCCACAGGGTAGGAAATCAGCCCCAGCATTTT. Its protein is CASSHRVGNQPQHF.

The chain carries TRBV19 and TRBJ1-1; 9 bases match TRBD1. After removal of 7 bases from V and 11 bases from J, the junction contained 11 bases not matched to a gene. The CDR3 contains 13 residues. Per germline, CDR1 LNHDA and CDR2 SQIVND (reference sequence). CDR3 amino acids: CASTFPGQGEAFF. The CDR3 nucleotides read TGTGCCAGTACTTTCCCGGGACAGGGAGAGGCTTTCTTT.

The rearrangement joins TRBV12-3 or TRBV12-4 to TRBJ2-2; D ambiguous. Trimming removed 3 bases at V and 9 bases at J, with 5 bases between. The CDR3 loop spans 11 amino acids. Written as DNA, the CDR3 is TGTGCCAGCAGTTTTGACAGGGAGCTGTTTTTT. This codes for CASSFDRELFF.

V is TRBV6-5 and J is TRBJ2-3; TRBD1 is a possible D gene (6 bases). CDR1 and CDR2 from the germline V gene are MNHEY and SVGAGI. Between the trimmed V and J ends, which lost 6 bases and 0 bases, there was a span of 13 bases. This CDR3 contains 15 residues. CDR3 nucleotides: TGTGCCAGCAGCTGGACAGAAGATAGCACAGATACGCAGTATTTT. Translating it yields CASSWTEDSTDTQYF.

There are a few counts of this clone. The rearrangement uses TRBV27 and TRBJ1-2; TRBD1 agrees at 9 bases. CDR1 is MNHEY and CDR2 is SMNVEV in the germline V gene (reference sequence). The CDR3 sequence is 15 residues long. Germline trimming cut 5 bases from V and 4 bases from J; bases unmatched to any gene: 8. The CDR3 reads CASSPTGGPSYGYTF. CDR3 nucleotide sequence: TGTGCCAGCAGTCCTACAGGGGGCCCTAGCTATGGCTACACCTTC.

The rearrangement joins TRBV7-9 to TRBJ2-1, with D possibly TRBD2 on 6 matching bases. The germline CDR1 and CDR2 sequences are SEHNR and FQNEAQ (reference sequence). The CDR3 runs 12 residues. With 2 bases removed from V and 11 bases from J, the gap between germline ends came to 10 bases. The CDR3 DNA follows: TGTGCCAGCAGCTTAAGGGACTGGAAGCAGTTCTTC. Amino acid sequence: CASSLRDWKQFF.

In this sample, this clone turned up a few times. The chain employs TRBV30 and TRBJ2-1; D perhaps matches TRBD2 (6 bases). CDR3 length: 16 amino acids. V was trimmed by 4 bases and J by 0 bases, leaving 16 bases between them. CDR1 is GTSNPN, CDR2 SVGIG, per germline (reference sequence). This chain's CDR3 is CAWTGRGTSSYNEQFF. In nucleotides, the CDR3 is TGTGCCTGGACCGGGCGGGGCACGAGCTCCTACAATGAGCAGTTCTTC.

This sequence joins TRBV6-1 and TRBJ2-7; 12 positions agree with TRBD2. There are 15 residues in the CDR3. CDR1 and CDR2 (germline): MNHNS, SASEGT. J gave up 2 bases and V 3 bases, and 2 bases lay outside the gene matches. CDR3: CASSDSSGGAYEQYF. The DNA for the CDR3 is TGTGCCAGCAGTGATTCTAGCGGGGGGGCCTACGAGCAGTACTTC.

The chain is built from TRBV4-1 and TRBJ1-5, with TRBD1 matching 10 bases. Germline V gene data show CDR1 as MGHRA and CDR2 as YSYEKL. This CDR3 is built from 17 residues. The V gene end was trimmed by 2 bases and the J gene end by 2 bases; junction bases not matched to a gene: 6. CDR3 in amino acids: CASSQKFGTGGNQPQHF. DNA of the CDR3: TGCGCCAGCAGCCAAAAGTTTGGGACAGGGGGCAATCAGCCCCAGCATTTT.

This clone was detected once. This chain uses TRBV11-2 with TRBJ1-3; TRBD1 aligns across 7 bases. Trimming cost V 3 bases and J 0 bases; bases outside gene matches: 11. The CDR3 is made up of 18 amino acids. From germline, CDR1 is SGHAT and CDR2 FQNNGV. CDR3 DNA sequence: TGTGCCAGCAGCTTCACATCAGGGGGAGGAAACTCTGGAAACACCATATATTTT. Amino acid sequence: CASSFTSGGGNSGNTIYF.

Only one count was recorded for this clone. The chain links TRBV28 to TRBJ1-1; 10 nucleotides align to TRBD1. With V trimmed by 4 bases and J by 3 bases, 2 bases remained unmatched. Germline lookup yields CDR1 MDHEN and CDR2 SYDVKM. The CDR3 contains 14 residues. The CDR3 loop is CASSSTGGHTEAFF. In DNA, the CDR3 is TGTGCCAGCAGTTCGACAGGGGGCCACACTGAAGCTTTCTTT.

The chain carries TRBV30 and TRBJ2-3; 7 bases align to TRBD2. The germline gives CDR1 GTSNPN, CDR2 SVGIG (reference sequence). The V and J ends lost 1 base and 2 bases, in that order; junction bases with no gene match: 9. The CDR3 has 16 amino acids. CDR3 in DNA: TGTGCCTGGAGTGAAGGGACTAACCTAAACACAGATACGCAGTATTTT. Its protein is CAWSEGTNLNTDTQYF. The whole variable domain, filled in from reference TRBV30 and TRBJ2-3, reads SQTIHQWPATLVQPVGSPLSLECTVEGTSNPNLYWYRQAAGRGLQLLFYSVGIGQISSEVPQNLSASRPQDRQFILSSKKLLLSDSGFYLCAWSEGTNLNTDTQYFGPGTRLTVL.

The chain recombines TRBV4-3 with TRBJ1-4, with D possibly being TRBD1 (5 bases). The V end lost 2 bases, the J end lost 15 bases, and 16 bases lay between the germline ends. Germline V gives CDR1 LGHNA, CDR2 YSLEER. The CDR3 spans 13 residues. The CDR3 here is CASSQLPWQGVFF. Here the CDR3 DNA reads TGCGCCAGCAGCCAACTTCCTTGGCAGGGCGTGTTTTTT.

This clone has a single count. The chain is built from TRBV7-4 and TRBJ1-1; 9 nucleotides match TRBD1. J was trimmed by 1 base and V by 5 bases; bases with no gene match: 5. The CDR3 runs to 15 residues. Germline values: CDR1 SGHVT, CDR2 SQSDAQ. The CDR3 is CASSTPGQGNTEAFF. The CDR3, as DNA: TGTGCCAGCAGCACGCCGGGACAGGGGAACACTGAAGCTTTCTTT. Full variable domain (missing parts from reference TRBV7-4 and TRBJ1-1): GAGVSQSPRYKVAKRGRDVALRCDSISGHVTLYWYRQTLGQGSEVLTYSQSDAQRDKSGRPSGRFSAERPERSVSTLKIQRTEQGDSAVYLCASSTPGQGNTEAFFGQGTRLTVV.